The present TCR beta chain was sequenced within a study of blood T cells in healthy people across ages. The germline V and J ends were trimmed by 0 bases and 4 bases, with 15 bases remaining between them. This CDR3 is built from 16 residues. Germline V gene data show CDR1 as WSHSY and CDR2 as SAAADI. It was with a sample-barcoded 5' primer and a J-beta primer mix that a second PCR of roughly 6 to 12 cycles was run. Each cDNA molecule was tagged by a template-switch adaptor that had 12 random nucleotides. TCRdb passed the 5' RACE reads through MiXCR, listing each CDR3 protein once. The sample includes around 1.5 million distinct CDR3 sequences, approximately 59% of them seen just once. Per-sample yields of isolated PBMCs were at least 6 million. This clonotype turned up a few times. As yet, its antigen is unknown. Study-wide results and limits: It was held that the diversity estimates obtained from one million T cells were underestimates.

This chain uses TRBV10-2 with TRBJ1-2; D unclear. The material sequenced was blood. The TCR originated in a man in his late teens or twenties in good health. The CDR3, as DNA: TGCGCCAGCAGTGAGTCGATTCGGTGGAGTGGCTATGGCTACACCTTC. This encodes CASSESIRWSGYGYTF.